These 14 T cell receptor beta chains originate from one sample sequenced in a study of HIV-infected patients and healthy controls. Whole blood was used without fractionation, so all unsorted peripheral T cells were included. Alpha and beta constant-region primers primed reverse transcription of about 470 ng RNA. Using multiplexing indices, alpha and beta chain libraries were generated apart by chain-specific third strand synthesis. MiXCR was run by TCRdb on the 5' RACE reads, yielding one entry per CDR3 protein. The data show approximately 17,000 distinct CDR3 sequences, with more than 8% seen just once and 5.1% held by the top ten. Sequenced material: blood. Receptors originate from an adult in good health.

This clonotype occurred many times. The genes are TRBV15 and TRBJ2-6; the D gene is possibly TRBD2 (5 bases). The CDR3 contains 16 residues. Germline V gives CDR1 LNHNV, CDR2 YYDKDF (reference sequence). The ends were cut back, 3 bases at V and 0 bases at J, with 9 bases in the middle. The CDR3 DNA sequence: TGTGCCACCAGCAGTGCAGCGGACTCTGGGGCCAACGTCCTGACTTTC. This translates into CATSSAADSGANVLTF.

The V and J genes are TRBV2 and TRBJ1-2; 9 bases line up with TRBD1. CDR3 length: 17 amino acids. CDR1 SNHLY and CDR2 FYNNEI come from the germline V gene. Trimming took 2 bases from V and 1 from J; bases not matched to a gene: 8. The CDR3 nucleotides read TGTGCCAGCAGTGAAACGGGGGGACAGGGATATAACTATGGCTACACCTTC. Its translation: CASSETGGQGYNYGYTF.

V and J are TRBV28 and TRBJ2-3; D is ambiguous. The germline V gene has CDR1 MDHEN and CDR2 SYDVKM. V was clipped by 4 bases and J by 8 bases, with 10 bases between them. This CDR3 has 12 amino acids. The CDR3 region is CASSSPSGTQYF. In DNA, the CDR3 is TGTGCCAGCAGTTCCCCCTCCGGTACGCAGTATTTT.

This clonotype was counted ten times or more. J is TRBJ1-2 and V is TRBV19; no clear D gene. V was cut by 7 bases and J by 6 bases, with 21 bases left in between. Germline V gene lookup returns CDR1 LNHDA and CDR2 SQIVND (reference sequence). This CDR3 contains 15 residues. The CDR3 reads CASNQLLGRQDGYTF. The CDR3 coding sequence is TGTGCCAGTAACCAGTTGTTAGGACGGCAGGATGGCTACACCTTC.

This clonotype was observed a few times. The V gene is TRBV6-5, the J gene TRBJ2-3; 14 bases are a match to TRBD2. With V trimmed by 0 bases and J by 0 bases, 5 bases remained unmatched. Germline assignment: CDR1 MNHEY and CDR2 SVGAGI. CDR3 length equals 19 residues. Here the CDR3 DNA reads TGTGCCAGCAGTTACTCAATCCGACTAGCGGGGGGGAGCACAGATACGCAGTATTTT. It yields the protein CASSYSIRLAGGSTDTQYF.

The sample holds many counts of this clonotype. The chain recombines TRBV6-5 with TRBJ2-7; 8 nucleotides agree with TRBD2. The CDR3 has 11 residues. Germline CDR1 and CDR2: MNHEY and SVGAGI. CDR3 region: CANRGGWEQYF. As DNA, the CDR3 is TGTGCTAATCGCGGGGGGTGGGAGCAGTACTTC.

This clonotype was counted ten times or more. CDR3 loop: CASSLTGTSSNYEQYF. CDR3 nucleotides: TGTGCCAGCAGCCTTACCGGGACTAGCTCTAACTACGAGCAGTACTTC. The chain carries TRBV28 and TRBJ2-7, with 9 bases matching TRBD2. Trimming at V came to 6 bases and at J to 3 bases, leaving 12 bases not matched to a gene. The CDR3 contains 16 residues. The germline CDR1 and CDR2 sequences are MDHEN and SYDVKM.

Relative to its sample, this clonotype is medium-sized (0.01 to 0.1%). The J gene is TRBJ2-3, the V gene TRBV20-1; 12 nucleotides match TRBD2. The CDR3 is made up of 19 amino acids. With V trimmed by 2 bases and J by 0 bases, 12 bases remained unmatched. Looked up from germline, CDR1 is DFQATT and CDR2 is SNEGSKA (reference sequence). The CDR3 region is CSARLGVGLAGSSTDTQYF. CDR3 DNA sequence: TGCAGTGCTAGACTAGGGGTAGGACTAGCGGGATCTAGCACAGATACGCAGTATTTT.

The chain is built from TRBV19 and TRBJ1-1, with a possible D match to TRBD1 (6 bases). The germline V gene has CDR1 LNHDA and CDR2 SQIVND (reference sequence). CDR3 length: 16 amino acids. V lost 3 bases to trimming and J lost 1 base, with 15 bases between them. Here the CDR3 DNA reads TGTGCCAGTAGTATCGCCGGGGGCGGACCGAACACTGAAGCTTTCTTT. Amino acids: CASSIAGGGPNTEAFF.

This clonotype was observed many times. CDR3 DNA: TGTGCCAGCAGCTTAGCCGAGGGCCTCGGCACAGATACGCAGTATTTT. Translated: CASSLAEGLGTDTQYF. J is TRBJ2-3 and V is TRBV7-2; D may be TRBD2 (5 bases). The CDR3 totals 16 residues. Germline V lookup: CDR1 SGHTA, CDR2 FQGNSA. The germline V and J ends were trimmed by 0 bases and 1 base, with 11 bases remaining between them.

Many counts were recorded for this clonotype. This rearrangement joins TRBV7-6 to TRBJ1-3; 7 nucleotides line up with TRBD1. Trimming took 6 bases from V and 11 from J; bases not matched to a gene: 7. The CDR3 has 12 residues. Germline-derived CDR1 and CDR2 are SGHVS and FNYEAQ. Here the CDR3 DNA reads TGTGCCAGCAGTCTTGGAGGGGGCGCCATATATTTT. Protein: CASSLGGGAIYF.

This clonotype was counted ten times or more. This chain joins TRBV7-9 and TRBJ2-1; 9 bases fit TRBD2. The CDR3 has 20 residues. Germline loops: CDR1 SEHNR, CDR2 FQNEAQ (reference sequence). V dropped 2 bases and J dropped 2; count of bases not matched to a gene: 16. CDR3 coding DNA: TGTGCCAGCAGCTTAAGAAATACTAGCGGGCCGCGTGTTACCTACAATGAGCAGTTCTTC. Its protein product is CASSLRNTSGPRVTYNEQFF.

This clonotype qualifies as medium-sized. This sequence joins TRBV5-5 and TRBJ2-7, with D perhaps matching TRBD1 or TRBD2 (5 bases each). Trimming took 3 bases from V and 1 from J, leaving 11 bases between them. This CDR3 is 14 amino acids long. The germline V gene encodes CDR1 SGHKS and CDR2 YYEKEE (reference sequence). The CDR3: CASSWGRPSYEQYV. The CDR3 DNA reads as TGTGCCAGCAGCTGGGGACGGCCTTCCTACGAGCAGTACGTC.

In this sample, this clonotype turned up a few times. The rearrangement uses TRBV4-1 and TRBJ1-1; D is unclear. Germline CDR1 is MGHRA and CDR2 is YSYEKL. Trimming left V 6 bases short and J 7 bases short, with 15 bases between. The CDR3 loop spans 13 amino acids. The CDR3 sequence: CASRLSEGNEAFF. The CDR3 DNA follows: TGCGCCAGCAGACTTTCAGAGGGCAATGAAGCTTTCTTT.